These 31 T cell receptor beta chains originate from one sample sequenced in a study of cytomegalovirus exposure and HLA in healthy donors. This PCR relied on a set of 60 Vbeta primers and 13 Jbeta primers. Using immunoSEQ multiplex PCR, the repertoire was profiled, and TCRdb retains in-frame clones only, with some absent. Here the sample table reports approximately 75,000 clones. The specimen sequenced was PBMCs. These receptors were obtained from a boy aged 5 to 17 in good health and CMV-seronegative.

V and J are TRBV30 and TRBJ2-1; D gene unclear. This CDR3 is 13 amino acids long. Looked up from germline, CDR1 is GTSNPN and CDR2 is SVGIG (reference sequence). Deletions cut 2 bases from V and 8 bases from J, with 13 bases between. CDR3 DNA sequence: TGTGCCTGGAGTCATGGTAGTGCTCATGAGCAGTTCTTC. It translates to CAWSHGSAHEQFF.

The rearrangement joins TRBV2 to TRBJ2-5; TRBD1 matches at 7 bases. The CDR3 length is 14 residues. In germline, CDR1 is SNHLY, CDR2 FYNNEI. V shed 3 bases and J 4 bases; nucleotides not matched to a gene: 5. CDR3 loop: CASSDQTGPETQYF. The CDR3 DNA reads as TGTGCCAGCAGTGATCAGACAGGGCCAGAGACCCAGTACTTC.

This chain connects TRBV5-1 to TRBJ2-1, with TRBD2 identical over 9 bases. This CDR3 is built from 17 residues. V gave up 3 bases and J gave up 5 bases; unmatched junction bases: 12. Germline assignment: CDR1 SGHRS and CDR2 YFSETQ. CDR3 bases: TGCGCCAGCAGCTGGAGAAGTGGCGGGAGGGCTGACAATGAGCAGTTCTTC. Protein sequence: CASSWRSGGRADNEQFF.

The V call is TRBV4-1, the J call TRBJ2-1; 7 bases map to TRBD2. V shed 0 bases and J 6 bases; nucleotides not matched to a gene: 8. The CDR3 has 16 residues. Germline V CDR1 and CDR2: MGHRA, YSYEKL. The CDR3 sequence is CASSQELAAITNEQFF. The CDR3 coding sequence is TGCGCCAGCAGCCAAGAGCTAGCGGCGATTACCAATGAGCAGTTCTTC.

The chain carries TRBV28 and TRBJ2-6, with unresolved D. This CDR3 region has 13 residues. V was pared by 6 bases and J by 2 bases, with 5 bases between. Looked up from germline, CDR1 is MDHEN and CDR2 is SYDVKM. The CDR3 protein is CASRAPGANVLTF. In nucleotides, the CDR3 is TGTGCCAGCAGGGCTCCTGGGGCCAACGTCCTGACTTTC.

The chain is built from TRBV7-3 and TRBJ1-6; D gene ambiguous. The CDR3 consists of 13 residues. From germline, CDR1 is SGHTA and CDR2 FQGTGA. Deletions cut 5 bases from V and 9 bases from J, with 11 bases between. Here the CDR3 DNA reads TGTGCCAGCAGCCCTGGATCGGGTTCACCCCTCCACTTT. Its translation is CASSPGSGSPLHF.

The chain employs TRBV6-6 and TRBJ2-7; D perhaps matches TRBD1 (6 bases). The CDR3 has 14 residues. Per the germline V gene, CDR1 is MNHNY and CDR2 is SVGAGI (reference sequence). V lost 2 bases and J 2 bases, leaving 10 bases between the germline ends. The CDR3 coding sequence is TGTGCCAGCAGTTACCAGGGGCCCCCCTACGAGCAGTACTTC. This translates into CASSYQGPPYEQYF.

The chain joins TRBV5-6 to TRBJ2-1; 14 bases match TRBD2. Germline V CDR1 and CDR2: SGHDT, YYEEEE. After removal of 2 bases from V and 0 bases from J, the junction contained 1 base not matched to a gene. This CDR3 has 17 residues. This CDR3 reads CASSFGTSGSSYNEQFF. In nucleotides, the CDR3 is TGTGCCAGCAGCTTCGGGACTAGCGGGAGCTCCTACAATGAGCAGTTCTTC.

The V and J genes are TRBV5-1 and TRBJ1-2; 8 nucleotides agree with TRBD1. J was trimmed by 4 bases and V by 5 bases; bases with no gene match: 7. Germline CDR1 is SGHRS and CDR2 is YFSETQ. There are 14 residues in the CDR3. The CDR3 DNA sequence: TGCGCCAGCAGATCTGGACAGGGAGCCTATGGCTACACCTTC. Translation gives CASRSGQGAYGYTF.

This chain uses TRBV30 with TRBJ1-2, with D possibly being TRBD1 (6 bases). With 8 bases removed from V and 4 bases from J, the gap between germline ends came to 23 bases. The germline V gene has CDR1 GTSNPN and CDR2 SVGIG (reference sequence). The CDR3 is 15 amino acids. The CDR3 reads CALQGGTASPYGYTF. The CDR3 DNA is TGTGCCCTACAAGGGGGAACGGCCTCACCCTATGGCTACACCTTC.

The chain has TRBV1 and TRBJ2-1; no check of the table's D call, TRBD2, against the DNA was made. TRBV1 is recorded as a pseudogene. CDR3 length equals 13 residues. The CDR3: CTTWTSGSDEQFF. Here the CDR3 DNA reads TGCACCACCTGGACTAGCGGGAGCGATGAGCAGTTCTTC.

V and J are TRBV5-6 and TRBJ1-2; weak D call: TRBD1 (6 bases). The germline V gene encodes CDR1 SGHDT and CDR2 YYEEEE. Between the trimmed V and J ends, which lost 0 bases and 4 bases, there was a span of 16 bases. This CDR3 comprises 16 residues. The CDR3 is CASSLDWDKASYGYTF. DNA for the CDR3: TGTGCCAGCAGCTTGGATTGGGACAAGGCCTCCTATGGCTACACCTTC. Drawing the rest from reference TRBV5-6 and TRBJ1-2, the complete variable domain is DAGVTQSPTHLIKTRGQQVTLRCSPKSGHDTVSWYQQALGQGPQFIFQYYEEEERQRGNFPDRFSGHQFPNYSSELNVNALLLGDSALYLCASSLDWDKASYGYTFGSGTRLTVV.

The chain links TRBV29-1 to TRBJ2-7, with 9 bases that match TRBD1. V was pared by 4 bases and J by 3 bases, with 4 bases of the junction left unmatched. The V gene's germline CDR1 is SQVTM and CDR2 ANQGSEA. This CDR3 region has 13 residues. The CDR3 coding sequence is TGCAGCGTTGGGACAGGGGAGGTCTACGAGCAGTACTTC. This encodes CSVGTGEVYEQYF.

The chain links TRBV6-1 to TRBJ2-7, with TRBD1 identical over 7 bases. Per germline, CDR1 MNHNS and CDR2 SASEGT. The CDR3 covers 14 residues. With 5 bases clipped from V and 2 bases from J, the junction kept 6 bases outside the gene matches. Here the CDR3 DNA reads TGTGCCAGCAGTACAGGACAGGTAACCTACGAGCAGTACTTC. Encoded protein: CASSTGQVTYEQYF.

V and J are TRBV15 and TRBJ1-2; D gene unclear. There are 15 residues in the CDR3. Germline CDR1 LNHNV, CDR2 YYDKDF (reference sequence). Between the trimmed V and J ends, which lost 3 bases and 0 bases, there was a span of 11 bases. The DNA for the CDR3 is TGTGCCACCAGCAGTACTCGGGAGACTAACTATGGCTACACCTTC. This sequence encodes CATSSTRETNYGYTF.

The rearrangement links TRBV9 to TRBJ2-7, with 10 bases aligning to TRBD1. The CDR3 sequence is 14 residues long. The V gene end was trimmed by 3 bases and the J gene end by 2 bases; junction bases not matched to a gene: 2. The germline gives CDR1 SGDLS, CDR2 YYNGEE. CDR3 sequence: CASSGDRGPYEQYF. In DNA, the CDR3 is TGTGCCAGCAGCGGGGACAGGGGCCCCTACGAGCAGTACTTC.

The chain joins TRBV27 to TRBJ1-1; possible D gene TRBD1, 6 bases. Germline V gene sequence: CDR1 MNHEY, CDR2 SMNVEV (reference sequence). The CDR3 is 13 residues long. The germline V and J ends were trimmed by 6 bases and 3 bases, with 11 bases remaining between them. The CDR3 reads CASSSDSDTEAFF. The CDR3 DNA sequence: TGTGCCAGCAGCTCGGACAGCGACACTGAAGCTTTCTTT.

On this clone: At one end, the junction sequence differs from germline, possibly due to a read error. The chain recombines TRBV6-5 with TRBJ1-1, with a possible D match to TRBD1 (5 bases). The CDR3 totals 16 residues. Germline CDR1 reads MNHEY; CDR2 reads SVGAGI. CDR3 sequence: CASSYSGGDVNTEDFF. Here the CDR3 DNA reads TGTGCCAGCAGTTACTCCGGGGGGGACGTTAACACTGAAGATTTCTTT.

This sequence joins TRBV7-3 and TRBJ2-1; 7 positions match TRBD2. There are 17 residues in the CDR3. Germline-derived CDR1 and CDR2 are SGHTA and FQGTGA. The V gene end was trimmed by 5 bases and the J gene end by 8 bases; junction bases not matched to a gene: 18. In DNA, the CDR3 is TGTGCCAGCAGCCCTAGCTCGAGCGGGACTACCATACATGAGCAGTTCTTC. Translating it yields CASSPSSSGTTIHEQFF.

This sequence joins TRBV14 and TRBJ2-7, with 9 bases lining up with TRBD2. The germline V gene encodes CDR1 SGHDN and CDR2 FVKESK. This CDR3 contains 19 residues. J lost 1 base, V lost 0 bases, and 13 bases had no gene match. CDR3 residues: CASSQDRGYSGSRSYEQYF. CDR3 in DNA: TGTGCCAGCAGCCAAGATCGTGGGTATAGCGGGAGTAGGTCCTACGAGCAGTACTTC.

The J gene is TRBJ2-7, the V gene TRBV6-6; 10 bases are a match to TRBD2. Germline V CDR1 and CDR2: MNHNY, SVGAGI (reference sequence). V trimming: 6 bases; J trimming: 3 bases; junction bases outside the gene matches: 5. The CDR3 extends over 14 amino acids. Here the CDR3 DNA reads TGTGCCAGCAGGTCTAGCGGGAGTTTCTACGAGCAGTACTTC. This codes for CASRSSGSFYEQYF.

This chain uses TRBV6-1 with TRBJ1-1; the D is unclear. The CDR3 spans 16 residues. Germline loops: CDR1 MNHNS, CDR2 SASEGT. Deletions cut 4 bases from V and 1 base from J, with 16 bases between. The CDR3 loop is CASSVDTKMRNTEAFF. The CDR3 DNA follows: TGTGCCAGCAGTGTCGATACTAAGATGCGGAACACTGAAGCTTTCTTT.

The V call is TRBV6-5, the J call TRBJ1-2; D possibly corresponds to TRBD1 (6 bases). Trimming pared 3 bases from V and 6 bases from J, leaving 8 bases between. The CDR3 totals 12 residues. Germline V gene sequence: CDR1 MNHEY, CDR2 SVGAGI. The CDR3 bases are TGTGCCAGCAGTTATAGGGGGAATGGCTACACCTTC. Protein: CASSYRGNGYTF.

CDR3 coding DNA: TGTGCCAGCAGCTTAAGGGGTGGAATCGCCTACGAGCAGTACTTC. This encodes CASSLRGGIAYEQYF. This rearrangement joins TRBV7-2 to TRBJ2-7, with a tentative D call TRBD1 (5 bases). V lost 2 bases, J lost 2 bases, and 13 bases lay in between. CDR3 length: 15 residues. Germline V gene lookup returns CDR1 SGHTA and CDR2 FQGNSA.

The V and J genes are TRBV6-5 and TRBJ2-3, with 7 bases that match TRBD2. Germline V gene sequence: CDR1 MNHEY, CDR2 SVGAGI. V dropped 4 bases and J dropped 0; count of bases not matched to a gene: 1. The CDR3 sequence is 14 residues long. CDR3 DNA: TGTGCCAGCAGTTGGGGGGGGAGCACAGATACGCAGTATTTT. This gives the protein CASSWGGSTDTQYF.

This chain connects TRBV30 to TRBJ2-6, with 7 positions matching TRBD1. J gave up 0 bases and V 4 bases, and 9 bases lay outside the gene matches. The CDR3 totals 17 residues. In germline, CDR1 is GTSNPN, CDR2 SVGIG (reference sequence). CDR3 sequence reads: CAWIQGQTNSGANVLTF. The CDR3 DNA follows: TGTGCCTGGATTCAGGGACAGACAAACTCTGGGGCCAACGTCCTGACTTTC.

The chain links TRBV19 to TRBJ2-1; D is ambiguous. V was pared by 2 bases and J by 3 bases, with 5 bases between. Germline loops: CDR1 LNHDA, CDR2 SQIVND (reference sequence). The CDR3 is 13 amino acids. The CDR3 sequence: CASSILRYNEQFF. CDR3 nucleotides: TGTGCCAGTAGTATATTGCGCTACAATGAGCAGTTCTTC. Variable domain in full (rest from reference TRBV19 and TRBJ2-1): DGGITQSPKYLFRKEGQNVTLSCEQNLNHDAMYWYRQDPGQGLRLIYYSQIVNDFQKGDIAEGYSVSREKKESFPLTVTSAQKNPTAFYLCASSILRYNEQFFGPGTRLTVL.

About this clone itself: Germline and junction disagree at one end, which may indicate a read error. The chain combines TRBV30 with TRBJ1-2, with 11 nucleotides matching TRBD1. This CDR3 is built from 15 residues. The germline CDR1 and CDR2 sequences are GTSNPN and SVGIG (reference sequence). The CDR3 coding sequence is TGTGCCGGGAGTGCAGGACAGGGGGCGATGAGTGGCTACACCTTC. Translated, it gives CAGSAGQGAMSGYTF.

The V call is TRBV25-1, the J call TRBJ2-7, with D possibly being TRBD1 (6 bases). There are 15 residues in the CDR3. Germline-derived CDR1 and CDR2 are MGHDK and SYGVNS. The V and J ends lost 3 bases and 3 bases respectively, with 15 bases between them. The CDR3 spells CASSDRGPRSYEQYF. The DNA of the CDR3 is TGTGCCAGCAGTGACAGGGGCCCTCGAAGCTACGAGCAGTACTTC.

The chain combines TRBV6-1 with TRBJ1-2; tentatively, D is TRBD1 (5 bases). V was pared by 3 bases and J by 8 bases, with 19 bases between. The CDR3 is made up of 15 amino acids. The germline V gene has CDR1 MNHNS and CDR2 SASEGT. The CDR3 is CASSDALRGKGGYTF. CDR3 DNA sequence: TGTGCCAGCAGTGACGCGCTTAGGGGCAAGGGAGGCTACACCTTC.

DNA for the CDR3: TGTGCCAGCAGTGAGTCTAATGAGCAGTTCTTC. This encodes CASSESNEQFF. The rearrangement links TRBV25-1 to TRBJ2-1, with D uncertain. The CDR3 contains 11 residues. Between the trimmed V and J ends, which lost 3 bases and 7 bases, there was a span of 4 bases. Germline V gene sequence: CDR1 MGHDK, CDR2 SYGVNS.